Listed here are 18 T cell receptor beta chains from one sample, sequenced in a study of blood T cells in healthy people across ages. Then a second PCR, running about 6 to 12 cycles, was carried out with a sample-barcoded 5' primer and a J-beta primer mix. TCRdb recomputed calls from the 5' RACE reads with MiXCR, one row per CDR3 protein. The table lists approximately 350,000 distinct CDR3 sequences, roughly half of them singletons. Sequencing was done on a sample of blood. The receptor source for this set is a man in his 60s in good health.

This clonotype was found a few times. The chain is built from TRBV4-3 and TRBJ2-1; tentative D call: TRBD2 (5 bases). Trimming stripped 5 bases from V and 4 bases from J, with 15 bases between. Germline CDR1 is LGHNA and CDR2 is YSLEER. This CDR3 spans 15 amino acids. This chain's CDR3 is CASSRSAGVYNEQFF. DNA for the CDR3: TGCGCCAGCAGCAGATCGGCGGGCGTTTACAATGAGCAGTTCTTC.

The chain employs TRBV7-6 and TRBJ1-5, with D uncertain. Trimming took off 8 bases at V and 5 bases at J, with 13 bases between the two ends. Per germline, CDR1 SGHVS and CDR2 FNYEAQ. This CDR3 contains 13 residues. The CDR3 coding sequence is TGTGCCAGCGCCCCGAACCCCTATCAGCCCCAGCATTTT. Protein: CASAPNPYQPQHF.

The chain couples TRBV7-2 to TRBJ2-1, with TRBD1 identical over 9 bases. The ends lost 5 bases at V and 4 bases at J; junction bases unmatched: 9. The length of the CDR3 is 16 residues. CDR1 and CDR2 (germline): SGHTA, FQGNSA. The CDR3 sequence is CASSRSGTGYYNEQFF. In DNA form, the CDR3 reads TGTGCCAGCAGCCGCAGTGGGACAGGGTATTACAATGAGCAGTTCTTC.

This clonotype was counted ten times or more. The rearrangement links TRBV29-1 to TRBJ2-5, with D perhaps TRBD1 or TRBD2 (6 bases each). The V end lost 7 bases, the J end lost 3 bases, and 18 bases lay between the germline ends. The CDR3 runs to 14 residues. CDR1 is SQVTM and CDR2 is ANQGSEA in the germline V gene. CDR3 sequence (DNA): TGCAGCGCCACTGACAGGAGGGGGAAAGAGACCCAGTACTTC. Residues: CSATDRRGKETQYF.

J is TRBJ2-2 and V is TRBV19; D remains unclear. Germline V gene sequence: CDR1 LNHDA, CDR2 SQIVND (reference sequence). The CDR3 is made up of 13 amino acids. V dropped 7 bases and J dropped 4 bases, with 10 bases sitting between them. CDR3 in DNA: TGTGCCAGTACCACCAGTCTCACCGGGGAGCTGTTTTTT. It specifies CASTTSLTGELFF.

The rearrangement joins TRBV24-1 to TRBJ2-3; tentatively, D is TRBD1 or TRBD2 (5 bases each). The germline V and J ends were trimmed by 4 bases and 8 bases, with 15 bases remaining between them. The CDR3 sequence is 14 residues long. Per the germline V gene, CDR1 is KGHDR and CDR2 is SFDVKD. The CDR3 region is CATSDSGRGVTQYF. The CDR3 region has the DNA TGTGCCACCAGTGACTCGGGACGGGGAGTTACGCAGTATTTT.

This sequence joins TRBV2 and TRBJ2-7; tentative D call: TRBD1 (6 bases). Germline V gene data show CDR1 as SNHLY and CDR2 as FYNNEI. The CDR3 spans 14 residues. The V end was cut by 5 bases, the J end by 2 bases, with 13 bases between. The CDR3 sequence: CASSRDGTTYEQYF. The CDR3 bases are TGTGCCAGCAGTCGAGATGGGACAACCTACGAGCAGTACTTC.

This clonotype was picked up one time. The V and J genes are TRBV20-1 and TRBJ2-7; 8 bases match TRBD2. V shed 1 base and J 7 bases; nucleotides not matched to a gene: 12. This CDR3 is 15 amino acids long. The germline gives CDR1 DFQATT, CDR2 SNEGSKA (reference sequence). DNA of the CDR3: TGCAGTGCTAGAGTCGGGACTAGTAGTCGGTATGAGCAGTACTTC. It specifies CSARVGTSSRYEQYF.

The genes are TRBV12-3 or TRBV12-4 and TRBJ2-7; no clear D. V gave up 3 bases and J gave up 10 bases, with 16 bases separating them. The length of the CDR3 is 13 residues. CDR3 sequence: CASSLKLTSAQYF. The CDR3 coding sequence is TGTGCCAGCAGTTTGAAACTTACGTCGGCCCAGTACTTC.

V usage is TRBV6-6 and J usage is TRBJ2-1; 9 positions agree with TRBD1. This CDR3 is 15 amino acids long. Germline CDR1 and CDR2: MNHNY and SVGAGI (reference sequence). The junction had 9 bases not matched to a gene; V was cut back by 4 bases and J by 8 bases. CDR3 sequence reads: CASSSDTGGVYEQFF. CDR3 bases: TGTGCCAGCAGTTCCGACACAGGGGGCGTCTATGAGCAGTTCTTC.

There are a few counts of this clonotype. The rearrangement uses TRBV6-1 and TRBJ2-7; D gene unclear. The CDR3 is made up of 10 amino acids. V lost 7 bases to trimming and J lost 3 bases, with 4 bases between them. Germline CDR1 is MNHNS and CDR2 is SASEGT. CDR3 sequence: CASKDYEQYF. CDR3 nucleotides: TGTGCCAGCAAAGACTACGAGCAGTACTTC.

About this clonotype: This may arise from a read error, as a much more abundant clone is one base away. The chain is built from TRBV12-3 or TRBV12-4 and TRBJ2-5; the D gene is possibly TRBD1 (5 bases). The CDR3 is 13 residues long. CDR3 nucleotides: TGTGCCGGCAGTTCTGACAGTCGGGAGACCCAGTACTTC. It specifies CAGSSDSRETQYF.

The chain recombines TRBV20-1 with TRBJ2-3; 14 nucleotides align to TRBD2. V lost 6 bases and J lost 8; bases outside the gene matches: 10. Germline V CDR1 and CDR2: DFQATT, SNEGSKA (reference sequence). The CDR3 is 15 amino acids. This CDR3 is CSAHGTSGGGRTQYF. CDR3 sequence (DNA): TGCAGTGCGCACGGGACTAGCGGGGGTGGGCGTACGCAGTATTTT.

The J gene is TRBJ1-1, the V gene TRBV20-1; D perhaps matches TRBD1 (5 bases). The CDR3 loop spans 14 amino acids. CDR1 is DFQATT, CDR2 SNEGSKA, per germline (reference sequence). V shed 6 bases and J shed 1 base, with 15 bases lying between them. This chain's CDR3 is CSARSGRGNTEAFF. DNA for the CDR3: TGCAGTGCGCGTTCAGGGAGAGGGAACACTGAAGCTTTCTTT.

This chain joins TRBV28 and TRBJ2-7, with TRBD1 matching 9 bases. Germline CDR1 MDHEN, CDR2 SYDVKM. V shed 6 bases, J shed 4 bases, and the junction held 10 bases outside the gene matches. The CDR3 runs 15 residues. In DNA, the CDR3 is TGTGCCAGCAGCACATCCGGGACAGGGCGTTACGAGCAGTACTTC. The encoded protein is CASSTSGTGRYEQYF.

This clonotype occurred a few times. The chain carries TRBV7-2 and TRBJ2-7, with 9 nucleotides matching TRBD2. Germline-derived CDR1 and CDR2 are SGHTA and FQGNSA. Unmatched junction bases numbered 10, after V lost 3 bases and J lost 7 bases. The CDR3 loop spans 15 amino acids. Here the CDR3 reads CASSLQRGAYNEQYF. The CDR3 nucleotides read TGTGCCAGCAGCTTGCAGCGGGGGGCGTACAATGAGCAGTACTTC.

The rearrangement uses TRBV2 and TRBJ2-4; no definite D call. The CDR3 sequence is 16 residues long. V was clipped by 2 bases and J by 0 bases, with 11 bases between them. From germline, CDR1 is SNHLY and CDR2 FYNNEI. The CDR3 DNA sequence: TGTGCCAGCAGTGAATCCCTGGACCTAGCCAAAAACATTCAGTACTTC. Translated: CASSESLDLAKNIQYF. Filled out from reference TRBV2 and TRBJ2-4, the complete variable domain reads EPEVTQTPSHQVTQMGQEVILRCVPISNHLYFYWYRQILGQKVEFLVSFYNNEISEKSEIFDDQFSVERPDGSNFTLKIRSTKLEDSAMYFCASSESLDLAKNIQYFGAGTRLSVL.

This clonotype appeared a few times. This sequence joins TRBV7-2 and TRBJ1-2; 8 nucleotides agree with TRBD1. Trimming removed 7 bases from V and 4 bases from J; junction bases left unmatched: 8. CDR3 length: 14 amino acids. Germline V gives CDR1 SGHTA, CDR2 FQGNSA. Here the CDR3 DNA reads TGTGCCAGCACCACAGGGGGTGTGGGCTATGGCTACACCTTC. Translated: CASTTGGVGYGYTF.